The count of the clone carrying this T cell receptor (beta chain) is one. Authors' methods: The assay estimated nucleated cells by amplifying reference gene primers. Sequencing used immunoSEQ multiplex PCR; TCRdb keeps in-frame clones, though not all of them. Clonal size and the V and J genes are those of that table, whereas D and trimming came from the DNA. Of about 140,000 clones in the sample, over 80% were seen once. The data were obtained in a study of blood T cell repertoires in COVID-19. Study overall: Nucleic acid was either cDNA or gDNA, and it came from T cells, B-cell-depleted T cells, or PBMCs.

A Seattle source enrolled patients during active infection and followed them longitudinally. The CDR3 length is 17 residues. With 6 bases clipped from V and 3 bases from J, the junction kept 14 bases outside the gene matches. Germline V CDR1 and CDR2: LGHDT, YNNKEL (reference sequence). The source of this sequence is a man between 25 and 39 years old with COVID-19, enrolled during active disease. Sample: peripheral blood. The rearrangement links TRBV3-1 (or the pseudogene TRBV3-2) to TRBJ2-3; TRBD1 agrees at 8 bases. CDR3 amino acids: CASRPTLGQGGTDTQYF. Here the CDR3 DNA reads TGTGCCAGCAGACCAACCCTCGGACAGGGAGGAACAGATACGCAGTATTTT.